This T cell receptor (beta chain) was captured in a study of blood T cells in healthy people across ages (dated by TCRdb to about 2015). General notes on the study: Template switching captured roughly one uniquely barcoded TCR beta cDNA molecule per two T cells in model experiments. Using deep sequencing normalized with unique cDNA molecular identifiers, the study measured how TCR beta repertoire diversity changes with age. Four age groups were formed from the donors: young (average approximately 15 years), middle-aged (less than 40), aged (62) and long-lived (around 82). To avoid experimental bias, donors of different ages were spread randomly across the sequencing lanes. For two donors (one aged 18 to 30 and one aged 80 or older), the study analyzed two additional independent replicas of 1 million unique cDNA reads from the same blood draw.

Library creation used 5' RACE. The instrument was an Illumina HiSeq 2500. A second PCR of roughly 6 to 11 cycles was run with a J-beta primer mix and a sample-barcoded 5' primer. Each TCR beta cDNA molecule received a unique molecular identifier from a template-switch 5' adaptor carrying 12 random nucleotides. Each sample yielded at least 3 million CDR3-containing paired-end reads. The Mint cDNA synthesis kit, primed by a TRBC-specific oligonucleotide, was used to synthesize first-strand cDNA from all RNA. Following uracil-DNA glycosylase treatment, a first 18-cycle PCR with universal primers M1SS and BC2_uni_R was performed on all cDNA. From the authors' description of their analysis: For normalization, 1 million high-quality reads were randomly selected from each sample, with every read carrying a distinct molecular identifier. Instead of being binned into consensus sequences, reads with shared molecular identifiers were discarded. MiTCR, set to a Q25 quality threshold and the strictest error-elimination algorithm, was used for CDR3 identification, clonotype clustering and error correction. A nonparametric unseen species model with Euler transformation was used to estimate a lower bound on total TCR beta diversity. Using fastp trimming at Q25 and MiXCR clonotype assembly, TCRdb reanalyzed the public sequencing data and kept in-frame beta chains. Each record represents a unique CDR3 protein, reported with the most common genes and DNA among its rows. The V and J calls and clone size come from TCRdb's table, not from the authors' own analysis. The sample contains hundreds of thousands of distinct CDR3 sequences, around 20% of them found a single time. The ten biggest clones cover about 3.6% of the sample.

Overall study outcomes, separate from this receptor: Donor CMV infection status was unknown, potentially confounding age-related changes in expanded clonotypes. Because profiling used bulk unsorted PBMCs, naive and antigen-experienced compartments could not be compared conclusively. Estimates of total diversity based on one million sequenced T cells were considered lower bounds and underestimates. As age increased, observed TCR beta diversity per million T cells dropped in a roughly linear way, and a significant reduction was already evident by age 40. Observed TCR beta diversity correlated strongly with the percentage of naive T cells measured by flow cytometry. Compared with the aged group, the long-lived group had more naive CD4+ T cells, fewer expanded clones and increased TCR diversity, suggesting age selection.

The CDR3 runs 16 amino acids, cysteine and phenylalanine included. Just the 48-base CDR3 DNA is kept, in frame starting at base 1. According to the germline V gene, CDR1 reads LGHNA and CDR2 reads YSLEER. This clonotype has a handful of counts. Which antigen it targets is not known. No base quality values were provided; no much bigger clone lies one nucleotide off. The 40 or so donors, aged roughly 6 to 95 years, were systemically healthy Caucasian individuals from Russia. Roughly 10 milliliters of peripheral blood were collected from each donor into EDTA-treated Vacutainer tubes. Ficoll-Paque density-gradient centrifugation was used to isolate PBMCs, with at least 7 million per sample. Total RNA was extracted from PBMCs with Trizol reagent, with at least 5.5 micrograms obtained per sample. For every donor, an aliquot of PBMCs went through flow cytometry to measure the percentages of naive CD45RAhigh/CD27high T cells.

Sequencing input: blood. The V and J genes are TRBV4-3 and TRBJ2-1; 12 bases in the middle match TRBD2. The J call could be wrong; TRBJ2-7 is a better fit for the DNA end. This receptor was obtained from a man between 65 and 85 years old in good health. The base sequence is TGCGCCAGCAGCCAAGACTTGGGACTAGCGGGTTACGAGCAGTACTTC. Translated, this is CASSQDLGLAGYEQYF.